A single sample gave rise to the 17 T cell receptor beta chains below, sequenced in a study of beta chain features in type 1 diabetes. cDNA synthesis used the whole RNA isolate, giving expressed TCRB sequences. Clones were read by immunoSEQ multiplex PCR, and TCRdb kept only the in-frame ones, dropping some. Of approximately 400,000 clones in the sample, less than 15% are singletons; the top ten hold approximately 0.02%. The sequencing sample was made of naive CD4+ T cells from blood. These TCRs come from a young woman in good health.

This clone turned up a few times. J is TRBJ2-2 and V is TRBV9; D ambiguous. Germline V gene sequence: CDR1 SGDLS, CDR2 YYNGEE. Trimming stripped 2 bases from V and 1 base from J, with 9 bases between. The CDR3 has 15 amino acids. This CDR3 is CASSVARLNTGELFF. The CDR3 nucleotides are TGTGCCAGCAGCGTGGCTAGATTGAACACCGGGGAGCTGTTTTTT.

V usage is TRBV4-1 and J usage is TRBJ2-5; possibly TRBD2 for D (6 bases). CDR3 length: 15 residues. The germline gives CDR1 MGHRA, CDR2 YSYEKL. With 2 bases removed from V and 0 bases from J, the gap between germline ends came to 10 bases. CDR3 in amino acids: CASSQRDSNQETQYF. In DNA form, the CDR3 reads TGCGCCAGCAGCCAACGGGACTCCAACCAAGAGACCCAGTACTTC.

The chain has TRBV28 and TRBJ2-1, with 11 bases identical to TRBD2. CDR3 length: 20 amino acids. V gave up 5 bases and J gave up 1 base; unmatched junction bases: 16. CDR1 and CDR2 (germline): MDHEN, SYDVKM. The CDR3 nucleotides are TGTGCCAGCAGTCTCCATCTGCGAGATCTAGCGGGAGGTTCCTACAATGAGCAGTTCTTC. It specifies CASSLHLRDLAGGSYNEQFF.

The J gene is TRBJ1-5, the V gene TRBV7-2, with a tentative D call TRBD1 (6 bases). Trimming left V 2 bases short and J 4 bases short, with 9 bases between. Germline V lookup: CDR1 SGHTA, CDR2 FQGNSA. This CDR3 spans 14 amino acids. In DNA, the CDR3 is TGTGCCAGCAGCTTAAGACAGGAGAATCAGCCCCAGCATTTT. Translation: CASSLRQENQPQHF. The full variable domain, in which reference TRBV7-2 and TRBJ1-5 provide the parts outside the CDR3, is GAGVSQSPSNKVTEKGKDVELRCDPISGHTALYWYRQSLGQGLEFLIYFQGNSAPDKSGLPSDRFSAERTGGSVSTLTIQRTQQEDSAVYLCASSLRQENQPQHFGDGTRLSIL.

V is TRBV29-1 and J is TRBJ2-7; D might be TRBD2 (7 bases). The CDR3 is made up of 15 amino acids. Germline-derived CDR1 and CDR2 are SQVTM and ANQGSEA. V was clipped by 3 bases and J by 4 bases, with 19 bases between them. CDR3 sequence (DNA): TGCAGCGTTGAGGGAGGACAGCGGGGTATGTACGAGCAGTACTTC. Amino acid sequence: CSVEGGQRGMYEQYF.

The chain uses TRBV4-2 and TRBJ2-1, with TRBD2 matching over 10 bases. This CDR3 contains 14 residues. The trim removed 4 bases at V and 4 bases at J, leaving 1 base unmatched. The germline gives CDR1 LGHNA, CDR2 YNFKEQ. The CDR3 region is CASSRTSGYNEQFF. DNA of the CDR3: TGTGCCAGCAGCCGGACTAGCGGATACAATGAGCAGTTCTTC.

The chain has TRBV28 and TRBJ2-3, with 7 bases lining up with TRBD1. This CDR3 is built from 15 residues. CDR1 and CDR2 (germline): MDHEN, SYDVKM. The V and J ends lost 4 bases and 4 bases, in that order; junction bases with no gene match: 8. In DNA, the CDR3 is TGTGCCAGCAGTTCGACAGGGTGGGGCCCAGATACGCAGTATTTT. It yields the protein CASSSTGWGPDTQYF.

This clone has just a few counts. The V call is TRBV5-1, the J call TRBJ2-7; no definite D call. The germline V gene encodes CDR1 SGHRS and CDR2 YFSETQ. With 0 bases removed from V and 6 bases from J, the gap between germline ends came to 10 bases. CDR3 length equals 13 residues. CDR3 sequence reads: CASSLESRAEQYF. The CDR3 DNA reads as TGCGCCAGCAGCTTGGAGTCTCGCGCCGAGCAGTACTTC.

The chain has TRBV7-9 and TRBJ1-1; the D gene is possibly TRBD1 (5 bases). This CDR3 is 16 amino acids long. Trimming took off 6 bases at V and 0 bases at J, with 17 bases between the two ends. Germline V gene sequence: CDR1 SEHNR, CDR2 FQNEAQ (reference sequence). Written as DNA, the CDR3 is TGTGCCAGCAGTTCCGAATGGGGACTGATGAACACTGAAGCTTTCTTT. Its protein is CASSSEWGLMNTEAFF.

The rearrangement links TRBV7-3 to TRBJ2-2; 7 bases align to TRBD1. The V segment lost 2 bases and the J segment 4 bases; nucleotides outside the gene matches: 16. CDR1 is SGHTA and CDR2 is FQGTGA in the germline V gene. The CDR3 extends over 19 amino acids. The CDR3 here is CASSLPGTVVETVTGELFF. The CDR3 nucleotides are TGTGCCAGCAGCTTACCGGGGACAGTCGTCGAGACAGTCACCGGGGAGCTGTTTTTT.

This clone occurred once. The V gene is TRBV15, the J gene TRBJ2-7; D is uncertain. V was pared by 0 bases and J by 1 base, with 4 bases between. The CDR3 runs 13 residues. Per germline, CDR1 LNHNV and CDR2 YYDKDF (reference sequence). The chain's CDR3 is CATSRDTSYEQYF. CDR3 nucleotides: TGTGCCACCAGCAGAGATACATCCTACGAGCAGTACTTC.

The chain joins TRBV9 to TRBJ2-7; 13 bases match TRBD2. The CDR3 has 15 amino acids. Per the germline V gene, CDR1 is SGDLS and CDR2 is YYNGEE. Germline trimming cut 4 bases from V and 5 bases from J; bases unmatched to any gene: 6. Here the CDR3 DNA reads TGTGCCAGCAGCCTGACTAGCGGGAGGAGGAACGAGCAGTACTTC. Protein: CASSLTSGRRNEQYF.

The CDR3 loop is CASSSTSGSNEQFF. In nucleotides, the CDR3 is TGTGCCAGCAGCTCGACTAGCGGGAGCAATGAGCAGTTCTTC. The V and J genes are TRBV27 and TRBJ2-1; 12 bases line up with TRBD2. This CDR3 contains 14 residues. Germline V lookup: CDR1 MNHEY, CDR2 SMNVEV (reference sequence). V gave up 6 bases and J gave up 6 bases; unmatched junction bases: 3.

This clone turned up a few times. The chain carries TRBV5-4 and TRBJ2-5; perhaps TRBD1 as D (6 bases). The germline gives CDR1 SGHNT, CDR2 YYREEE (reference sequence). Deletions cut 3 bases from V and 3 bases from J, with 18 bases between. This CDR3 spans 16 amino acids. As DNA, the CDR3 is TGTGCCAGCAGCTCAATAAGGACACAGGGAAAAGAGACCCAGTACTTC. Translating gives CASSSIRTQGKETQYF. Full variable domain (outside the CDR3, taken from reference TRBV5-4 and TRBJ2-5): ETGVTQSPTHLIKTRGQQVTLRCSSQSGHNTVSWYQQALGQGPQFIFQYYREEENGRGNFPPRFSGLQFPNYSSELNVNALELDDSALYLCASSSIRTQGKETQYFGPGTRLLVL.

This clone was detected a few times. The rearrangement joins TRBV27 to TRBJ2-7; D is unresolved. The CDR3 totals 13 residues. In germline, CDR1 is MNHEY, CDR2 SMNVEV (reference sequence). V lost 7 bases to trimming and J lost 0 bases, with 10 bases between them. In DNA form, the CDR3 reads TGTGCCAGCAAGCCTTCATCCTCCTACGAGCAGTACTTC. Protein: CASKPSSSYEQYF.

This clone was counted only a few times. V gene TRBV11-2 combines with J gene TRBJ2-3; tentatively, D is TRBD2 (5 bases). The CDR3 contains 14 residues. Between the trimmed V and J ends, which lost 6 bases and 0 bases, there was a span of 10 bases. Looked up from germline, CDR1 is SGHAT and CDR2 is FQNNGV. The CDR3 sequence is CASRPGLSTDTQYF. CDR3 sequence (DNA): TGTGCCAGCAGACCAGGACTGAGCACAGATACGCAGTATTTT.

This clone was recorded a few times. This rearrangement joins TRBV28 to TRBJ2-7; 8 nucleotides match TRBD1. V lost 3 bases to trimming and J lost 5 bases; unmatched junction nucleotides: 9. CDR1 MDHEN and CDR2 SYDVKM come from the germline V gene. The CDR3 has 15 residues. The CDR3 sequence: CASSFPGQGKNEQYF. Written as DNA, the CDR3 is TGTGCCAGCAGTTTTCCCGGACAGGGAAAAAACGAGCAGTACTTC.